The T cell receptor beta chain described here comes from a study of blood T cell repertoires in COVID-19. Whole-study context: Both acute and convalescent COVID-19 samples were obtained from the United States, Italy and Spain. PBMCs, B-cell-depleted T cells, or T cells were the source of the cDNA or gDNA that made up the material.

Authors' processing steps: From reference gene primer amplification, estimates of nucleated cell counts were derived. Repertoires were generated with immunoSEQ multiplex PCR, while TCRdb's copy carries only in-frame clones and drops some. V and J calls and clone size are given by that table; D and trimming were obtained from the DNA. The sample contains 35,000 to 50,000 clones, around 85% of which appear only once. This CDR3 is built from 15 residues. J was trimmed by 8 bases and V by 3 bases; bases with no gene match: 8. The germline gives CDR1 LGHDT, CDR2 YNNKEL (reference sequence). The sequence was obtained from a man between 60 and 70 years old with acute or convalescent COVID-19. The rearrangement uses TRBV3-1 (or the pseudogene TRBV3-2) and TRBJ1-2, with 11 positions matching TRBD1. Material: peripheral blood. CDR3 sequence: CASSQTDRGLVGYTF. In nucleotides, the CDR3 is TGTGCCAGCAGCCAGACGGACAGGGGGCTGGTAGGCTACACCTTC.